The present TCR beta chain was sequenced within a study of regulatory T cells in long-lasting Graves disease. Arm-PCR of CDR3 regions with iRepertoire HTBI primers generated TCR beta libraries. MiXCR, run by TCRdb on the multiplex PCR reads, gives a single entry per CDR3 protein. This table has 350,000 to 550,000 distinct CDR3 sequences, about 16% appearing once. The CDR3 is 13 residues long. V was pared by 6 bases and J by 4 bases, with 4 bases of the junction left unmatched. Germline V CDR1 and CDR2: SNHLY, FYNNEI. A few counts support this clonotype. Its antigen remains unidentified. Time point defined: newly diagnosed GD, antithyroid drugs for less than 3 months. Preparation of the TCR library used RNA extracted from PBMCs. The study's findings and limits: Whereas nearly 1,000 public clonotypes were shared by new patients, persistent patients shared more, at roughly 3,000. Persistent disease preferred TRBV28, TRBJ1-2 and TRBJ2-5. Small sample size may have lowered accuracy.

These same data were also listed under a study on T cells in Graves' hyperthyroidism and ophthalmopathy.

Sequences were derived from peripheral blood mononuclear cells (PBMCs), sampled at new diagnosis, from a patient treated with antithyroid drugs. This chain joins TRBV2 and TRBJ1-1, with 8 bases that match TRBD1. The TCR comes from a woman aged 18-29 years with Graves disease. CDR3 in amino acids: CASRMTGVTEAFF. CDR3 in DNA: TGTGCCAGCAGAATGACAGGGGTCACTGAAGCTTTCTTT.